Following are 30 T cell receptor beta chains from one sample sequenced in a study of spatial heterogeneity in lung cancer. MiXCR, run by TCRdb on the 5' RACE reads, gives a single entry per CDR3 protein. The repertoire holds 20,000 to 30,000 distinct CDR3 sequences, about 4.3% seen once, with 4.5% to 6.5% in the top ten. The time point was: sample taken at primary tumor resection. The sequencing here drew on PBMCs, taken at surgery. All receptors derive from a male donor with early-stage non-small cell lung cancer.

This clonotype was recorded many times. The chain carries TRBV7-2 and TRBJ1-2, with D perhaps matching TRBD1 (6 bases). The CDR3 sequence is 14 residues long. Trimming took off 4 bases at V and 8 bases at J, with 17 bases between the two ends. Germline V CDR1 and CDR2: SGHTA, FQGNSA. CDR3 loop: CASSSNAAGTGYTF. The CDR3 bases are TGTGCCAGCAGCTCGAATGCCGCAGGGACAGGCTACACCTTC.

At least ten counts were recorded for this clonotype. The DNA for the CDR3 is TGTGCCAGCAGTTACTCGGCGGGACAGGAGACCGACGAGCAGTACTTC. Translated: CASSYSAGQETDEQYF. This chain links TRBV6-6 with TRBJ2-7; 8 positions agree with TRBD1. Germline V CDR1 and CDR2: MNHNY, SVGAGI (reference sequence). Trimming removed 0 bases from V and 5 bases from J; junction bases left unmatched: 9. The CDR3 length is 16 residues.

In its sample, this clonotype was seen many times. The chain has TRBV5-4 and TRBJ2-5; the D is unclear. The germline CDR1 and CDR2 sequences are SGHNT and YYREEE (reference sequence). Trimming took 3 bases from V and 7 from J, leaving 13 bases between them. The CDR3 runs to 13 residues. DNA for the CDR3: TGTGCCAGCAGCTGGAACTCCGAGTGGACCCAGTACTTC. It specifies CASSWNSEWTQYF.

There are a few counts of this clonotype. The chain carries TRBV19 and TRBJ2-2, with 8 bases that match TRBD1. The V gene's germline CDR1 is LNHDA and CDR2 SQIVND (reference sequence). There are 15 residues in the CDR3. Trimming cost V 3 bases and J 6 bases; bases outside gene matches: 6. Here the CDR3 DNA reads TGTGCCAGTAGTATCCGACAGGGGTGGGCCGGGGAGCTGTTTTTT. It is translated as CASSIRQGWAGELFF.

This clonotype appeared many times. The V and J genes are TRBV12-3 or TRBV12-4 and TRBJ2-1; 12 nucleotides agree with TRBD2. This CDR3 has 19 residues. V lost 4 bases and J lost 0; bases outside the gene matches: 10. CDR3 amino acids: CASSSSGGGPVGSYNEQFF. The CDR3 DNA reads as TGTGCCAGCAGTTCTAGCGGGGGGGGACCGGTCGGCTCCTACAATGAGCAGTTCTTC.

In its sample, this clonotype was seen many times. The chain uses TRBV12-3 or TRBV12-4 and TRBJ2-7; no clear D. The germline V and J ends were trimmed by 2 bases and 9 bases, with 11 bases remaining between them. CDR3 length: 12 amino acids. CDR3 sequence reads: CASSLFARGQYF. In nucleotides, the CDR3 is TGTGCCAGCAGTTTATTTGCCCGCGGGCAGTACTTC.

This clonotype was detected many times. This sequence joins TRBV9 and TRBJ2-3; D perhaps matches TRBD1 (6 bases). The CDR3 is made up of 15 amino acids. The ends were cut back, 0 bases at V and 4 bases at J, with 12 bases in the middle. Germline V gene data show CDR1 as SGDLS and CDR2 as YYNGEE. CDR3 region: CASSVVSRGPDTQYF. In DNA, the CDR3 is TGTGCCAGCAGCGTAGTTTCCAGGGGCCCAGATACGCAGTATTTT.

Relative to its sample, this clonotype is medium-sized. V is TRBV6-2 or TRBV6-3 and J is TRBJ2-1; 8 bases map to TRBD1. CDR1 MNHEY and CDR2 SVGEGT come from the germline V gene. The length of the CDR3 is 12 residues. The trim removed 6 bases at V and 13 bases at J, leaving 8 bases unmatched. The CDR3 protein is CASSYRGDFQFF. The CDR3 nucleotides are TGTGCCAGCAGCTACAGGGGGGACTTTCAGTTCTTC.

This clonotype was observed many times. This sequence joins TRBV1 and TRBJ1-5; whether TRBD1, the table's D call, matches the DNA was not checked. TRBV1 is listed as a pseudogene. The CDR3 contains 17 residues. The CDR3 DNA is TGCACCAGCAGCCAAGGGGGCCTGTCCCATAGCAATCAGCCCCAGCATTTT. Translating it yields CTSSQGGLSHSNQPQHF.

This clonotype was seen ten or more times. The rearrangement uses TRBV10-3 and TRBJ2-6; weak D call: TRBD1 (5 bases). Germline-derived CDR1 and CDR2 are ENHRY and SYGVKD. The CDR3 contains 15 residues. V lost 6 bases and J lost 3, with 12 bases in between. CDR3 DNA: TGTGCCATCAGCCCCCAGGGCGGTGGGGCCAACGTCCTGACTTTC. It translates to CAISPQGGGANVLTF.

Ten or more counts support this clonotype. V and J are TRBV19 and TRBJ2-2; the D gene is possibly TRBD2 (6 bases). With 3 bases removed from V and 7 bases from J, the gap between germline ends came to 18 bases. Germline CDR1 is LNHDA and CDR2 is SQIVND (reference sequence). The CDR3 loop spans 16 amino acids. CDR3: CASSMDSGARGGELFF. The CDR3 DNA reads TGTGCCAGTAGTATGGATAGCGGAGCCCGGGGCGGGGAGCTGTTTTTT.

This clonotype occurred many times. The chain employs TRBV7-9 and TRBJ1-2; perhaps TRBD1 as D (5 bases). Trimming cost V 3 bases and J 2 bases, with 16 bases left between them. CDR1 and CDR2 from the germline V gene are SEHNR and FQNEAQ (reference sequence). The CDR3 is 16 residues long. CDR3 coding DNA: TGTGCCAGCAGCTTCCGCCGATTGGACACCAACTATGGCTACACCTTC. Protein product: CASSFRRLDTNYGYTF.

This clonotype was counted at least ten times. The chain couples TRBV5-1 to TRBJ2-2; 8 positions agree with TRBD1. Germline V gives CDR1 SGHRS, CDR2 YFSETQ. Losses at the gene ends were 4 bases for V and 10 bases for J; bases not matched to a gene: 15. The CDR3 contains 16 residues. This CDR3 is CASSAGQGRVYVELFF. For the CDR3, the DNA is TGCGCCAGCAGCGCCGGACAGGGTAGGGTCTACGTGGAGCTGTTTTTT.

Ten or more counts support this clonotype. The chain recombines TRBV27 with TRBJ1-1, with a weak D call TRBD1 (5 bases). The V and J ends lost 6 bases and 1 base respectively, with 9 bases between them. Per the germline V gene, CDR1 is MNHEY and CDR2 is SMNVEV (reference sequence). The CDR3 has 13 amino acids. Written as DNA, the CDR3 is TGTGCCAGCAGGAGACAGTCGAACACTGAAGCTTTCTTT. Translated: CASRRQSNTEAFF.

In its sample, this clonotype was seen many times. The rearrangement uses TRBV18 and TRBJ1-2, with D possibly being TRBD1 (6 bases). V was trimmed by 2 bases and J by 3 bases, leaving 7 bases between them. The CDR3 is made up of 13 amino acids. Germline lookup yields CDR1 KGHSH and CDR2 LQKENI. CDR3 DNA sequence: TGTGCCAGCTCACCATCAGGGGACTATGGCTACACCTTC. This translates into CASSPSGDYGYTF.

This clonotype was counted ten times or more. This sequence joins TRBV10-3 and TRBJ2-5; D unclear. This CDR3 is built from 11 residues. The V end was cut by 1 base, the J end by 7 bases, with 4 bases between. Germline loops: CDR1 ENHRY, CDR2 SYGVKD. CDR3 sequence reads: CAISEWGTQYF. The CDR3 nucleotides are TGTGCCATCAGTGAGTGGGGGACCCAGTACTTC.

This clonotype has ten or more counts. This chain uses TRBV7-8 with TRBJ1-2; TRBD1 is a possible D gene (6 bases). The length of the CDR3 is 15 residues. Trimming removed 5 bases from V and 0 bases from J, with 13 bases in between. The germline CDR1 and CDR2 sequences are SGHVS and FQNEAQ. DNA for the CDR3: TGTGCCAGCAGCCTCCGGACAGAAACTAACTATGGCTACACCTTC. Translation gives CASSLRTETNYGYTF. Looking up the rest from reference TRBV7-8 and TRBJ1-2 gives the full variable domain: GAGVSQSPRYKVAKRGQDVALRCDPISGHVSLFWYQQALGQGPEFLTYFQNEAQLDKSGLPSDRFFAERPEGSVSTLKIQRTQQEDSAVYLCASSLRTETNYGYTFGSGTRLTVV.

The sample holds many counts of this clonotype. The gene calls are TRBV5-5 and TRBJ2-7; 13 bases are a match to TRBD2. Germline V CDR1 and CDR2: SGHKS, YYEKEE (reference sequence). J gave up 6 bases and V 0 bases, and 18 bases lay outside the gene matches. This CDR3 is built from 20 residues. CDR3 loop: CASSLGRGLAGRTDLGEQYF. The CDR3 DNA follows: TGTGCCAGCAGCTTGGGGAGGGGACTAGCGGGACGGACGGACCTCGGCGAGCAGTACTTC.

This clonotype has at least ten counts. This chain connects TRBV6-5 to TRBJ1-2; D perhaps matches TRBD1 (5 bases). CDR1 and CDR2 (germline): MNHEY, SVGAGI. This CDR3 is built from 14 residues. The ends were cut back, 0 bases at V and 8 bases at J, with 13 bases in the middle. The CDR3 sequence is CASSYSSGTRGYTF. The CDR3 nucleotides are TGTGCCAGCAGTTACTCGTCGGGGACTCGGGGCTACACCTTC.

This clonotype was counted ten times or more. The chain has TRBV9 and TRBJ2-2; D not certain. V was cut by 0 bases and J by 0 bases, with 9 bases left in between. The CDR3 has 16 amino acids. Germline V gene data show CDR1 as SGDLS and CDR2 as YYNGEE. DNA for the CDR3: TGTGCCAGCAGCGTAGATGGCGGCGCGAACACCGGGGAGCTGTTTTTT. It specifies CASSVDGGANTGELFF.

This clonotype was counted at least ten times. The chain has TRBV28 and TRBJ2-3; 9 nucleotides line up with TRBD2. CDR1 is MDHEN and CDR2 is SYDVKM in the germline V gene. V dropped 5 bases and J dropped 1; count of bases not matched to a gene: 22. The CDR3 sequence is 21 residues long. CDR3 coding DNA: TGTGCCAGCAGTCCCCGGACTGGAGTGCGAGCGGGGGGCGGGGGCACAGATACGCAGTATTTT. Amino acids: CASSPRTGVRAGGGGTDTQYF.

This clonotype has at least ten counts. The V and J genes are TRBV28 and TRBJ2-7; no clear D. The CDR3 length is 12 residues. Per the germline V gene, CDR1 is MDHEN and CDR2 is SYDVKM. Trimming shortened V by 4 bases and J by 0 bases, and 4 bases separated the two germline ends. The CDR3 region is CASSSVSYEQYF. CDR3 in DNA: TGTGCCAGCAGTTCCGTCTCCTACGAGCAGTACTTC.

This rearrangement joins TRBV7-6 to TRBJ1-3; D unclear. Per germline, CDR1 SGHVS and CDR2 FNYEAQ. V was pared by 3 bases and J by 0 bases, with 12 bases between. The CDR3 is 16 residues long. CDR3 nucleotides: TGTGCCAGCAGCTTCGGCCTGCGGGACTCTGGAAACACCATATATTTT. Its protein product is CASSFGLRDSGNTIYF.

This clonotype was seen ten or more times. The rearrangement uses TRBV14 and TRBJ2-1; perhaps TRBD2 as D (6 bases). V lost 1 base to trimming and J lost 4 bases, with 20 bases between them. Germline CDR1 SGHDN, CDR2 FVKESK. This CDR3 has 18 amino acids. CDR3 residues: CASSQAPVAGLPYNEQFF. CDR3 coding DNA: TGTGCCAGCAGCCAAGCGCCCGTCGCGGGACTGCCTTACAATGAGCAGTTCTTC.

This clonotype was counted many times. The chain joins TRBV6-5 to TRBJ2-3, with D hard to call. There are 13 residues in the CDR3. Per germline, CDR1 MNHEY and CDR2 SVGAGI. V lost 8 bases, J lost 1 base, and 10 bases lay in between. In DNA, the CDR3 is TGTGCCAGCCGAGTAGATGGCACAGATACGCAGTATTTT. Its protein is CASRVDGTDTQYF.

This clonotype ranks as medium-sized. The CDR3: CASSPYEETQYF. The CDR3 bases are TGTGCCAGCAGCCCTTATGAAGAGACCCAGTACTTC. The chain couples TRBV6-2 or TRBV6-3 to TRBJ2-5; no firm D call. Germline CDR1 and CDR2: MNHEY and SVGEGT. The CDR3 runs 12 residues. With 6 bases removed from V and 3 bases from J, the gap between germline ends came to 8 bases.

This clonotype was detected ten times or more. This chain connects TRBV5-1 to TRBJ2-3; 11 bases are a match to TRBD2. The V gene end was trimmed by 4 bases and the J gene end by 4 bases; junction bases not matched to a gene: 14. The germline gives CDR1 SGHRS, CDR2 YFSETQ. This CDR3 comprises 18 residues. The CDR3 DNA is TGCGCCAGCAGCCCCGGAGGGCTAGCGGGAGGTTTCCCAGATACGCAGTATTTT. It specifies CASSPGGLAGGFPDTQYF.

This clonotype was observed many times. V is TRBV12-3 or TRBV12-4 and J is TRBJ2-5; the match to TRBD2 covers 9 bases. The V and J ends lost 5 bases and 5 bases, in that order; junction bases with no gene match: 3. The CDR3 extends over 13 amino acids. The CDR3 sequence is CASSAGGGETQYF. DNA for the CDR3: TGTGCCAGCAGTGCGGGGGGGGGCGAGACCCAGTACTTC.

This clonotype was seen a handful of times. DNA of the CDR3: TGCAGTGCTGGCCGGGACCAATCCCCCTACGAGCAGTACTTC. It translates to CSAGRDQSPYEQYF. The chain has TRBV20-1 and TRBJ2-7; D assignment may be TRBD1 or TRBD2 (5 bases each). Germline loops: CDR1 DFQATT, CDR2 SNEGSKA (reference sequence). Trimming left V 5 bases short and J 2 bases short, with 16 bases between. The CDR3 covers 14 residues.

This clonotype ranks as medium-sized. The chain employs TRBV4-2 and TRBJ2-2; D is perhaps TRBD2 (6 bases). Trimming removed 1 base from V and 1 base from J, with 7 bases in between. The CDR3 sequence is 15 residues long. CDR1 and CDR2 from the germline V gene are LGHNA and YNFKEQ. The CDR3 protein is CASSQGSGNTGELFF. CDR3 DNA sequence: TGTGCCAGCAGCCAAGGTAGCGGGAACACCGGGGAGCTGTTTTTT.